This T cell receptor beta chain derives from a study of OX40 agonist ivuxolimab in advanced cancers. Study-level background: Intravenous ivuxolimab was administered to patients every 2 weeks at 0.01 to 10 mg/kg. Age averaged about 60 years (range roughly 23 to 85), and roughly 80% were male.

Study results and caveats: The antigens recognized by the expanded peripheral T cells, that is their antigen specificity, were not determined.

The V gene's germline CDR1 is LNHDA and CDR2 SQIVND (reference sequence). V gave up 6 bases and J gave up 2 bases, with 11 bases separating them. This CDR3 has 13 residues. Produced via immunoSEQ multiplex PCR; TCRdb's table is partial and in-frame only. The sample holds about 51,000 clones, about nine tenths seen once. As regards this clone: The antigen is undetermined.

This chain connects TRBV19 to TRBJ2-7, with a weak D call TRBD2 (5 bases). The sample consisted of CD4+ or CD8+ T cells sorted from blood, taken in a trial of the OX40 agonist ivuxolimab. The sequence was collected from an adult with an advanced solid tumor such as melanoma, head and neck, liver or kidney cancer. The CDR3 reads CASSPGVAYEQYF. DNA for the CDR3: TGTGCCAGTAGCCCCGGGGTCGCCTACGAGCAGTACTTC.